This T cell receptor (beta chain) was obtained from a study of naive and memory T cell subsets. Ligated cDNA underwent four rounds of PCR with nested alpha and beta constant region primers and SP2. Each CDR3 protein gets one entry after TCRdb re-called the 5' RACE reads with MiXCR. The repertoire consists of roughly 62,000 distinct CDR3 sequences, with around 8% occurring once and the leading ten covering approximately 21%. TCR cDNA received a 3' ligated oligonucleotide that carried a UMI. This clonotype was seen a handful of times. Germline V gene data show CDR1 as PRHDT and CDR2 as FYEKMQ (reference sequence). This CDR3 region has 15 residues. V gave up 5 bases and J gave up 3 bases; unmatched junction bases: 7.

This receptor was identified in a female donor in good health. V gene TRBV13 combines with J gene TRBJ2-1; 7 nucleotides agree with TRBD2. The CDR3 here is CASSEASSGYNEQFF. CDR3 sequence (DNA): TGTGCCAGCAGCGAGGCCTCTAGCGGCTACAATGAGCAGTTCTTC.